The source of this T cell receptor (beta chain) is a study of cytomegalovirus exposure and HLA in healthy donors. The PCR ran on 60 Vbeta and 13 Jbeta primers. Profiling relied on immunoSEQ multiplex PCR, and the TCRdb table lists in-frame clones only, not all of them. The sample contains approximately 81,000 clones, over 65% of which appear only once. The CDR3 runs 15 residues. Germline trimming cut 2 bases from V and 8 bases from J; bases unmatched to any gene: 6. From germline, CDR1 is MNHEY and CDR2 SVGAGI. The chain employs TRBV6-5 and TRBJ1-4; 9 nucleotides align to TRBD1. The sequenced material came from PBMCs. The TCR comes from a man aged 35-49 years in good health and CMV-seropositive. CDR3 protein: CASSYRDRVGEKLFF. The CDR3 DNA reads as TGTGCCAGCAGTTACCGGGACAGGGTAGGAGAAAAACTGTTTTTT.